The 5 T cell receptor beta chains reported below all come from one sample, sequenced in a study of yellow fever vaccine responses in identical twins. Using its own MiXCR run on the RT-PCR reads, TCRdb lists one record per CDR3 protein. The sample lists about 18,000 distinct CDR3 sequences, roughly two thirds occurring once. The sequencing here drew on T cells from blood (PBMCs), unsorted or a sorted subset (not recorded which), taken before or after yellow fever vaccination (not recorded which). These receptors were taken from a woman between 18 and 29 years old who received the yellow fever vaccine.

The rearrangement links TRBV7-2 to TRBJ2-3; a possible D gene is TRBD2 (6 bases). Germline CDR1 reads SGHTA; CDR2 reads FQGNSA. The CDR3 extends over 12 amino acids. Trimming removed 5 bases at V and 3 bases at J, with 6 bases between. CDR3 region: CASSGLTDTQYF. The CDR3 nucleotides read TGTGCCAGCAGCGGACTAACAGATACGCAGTATTTT. Using reference TRBV7-2 and TRBJ2-3 for the parts outside the CDR3, the full variable domain is GAGVSQSPSNKVTEKGKDVELRCDPISGHTALYWYRQSLGQGLEFLIYFQGNSAPDKSGLPSDRFSAERTGGSVSTLTIQRTQQEDSAVYLCASSGLTDTQYFGPGTRLTVL.

The chain recombines TRBV7-3 with TRBJ1-6, with TRBD1 as a possible D gene (5 bases). The V gene lost 0 bases and the J gene lost 10 bases, with 13 bases spanning the gap. Germline V gives CDR1 SGHTA, CDR2 FQGTGA. The CDR3 is made up of 15 amino acids. As DNA, the CDR3 is TGTGCCAGCAGCTTAACCGCGGGGACGGGATCACCCCTCCACTTT. Translated, it gives CASSLTAGTGSPLHF.

The V gene is TRBV28, the J gene TRBJ2-1, with TRBD2 matching 13 bases. With V trimmed by 6 bases and J by 6 bases, 5 bases remained unmatched. Germline V gene lookup returns CDR1 MDHEN and CDR2 SYDVKM. The CDR3 has 15 residues. CDR3 protein: CASSRLAGGINEQFF. In nucleotides, the CDR3 is TGTGCCAGCAGCCGACTAGCGGGAGGTATCAATGAGCAGTTCTTC.

This clonotype has a handful of counts. The rearrangement links TRBV7-6 to TRBJ1-6; weak D call: TRBD1 (6 bases). Germline CDR1 and CDR2: SGHVS and FNYEAQ. V gave up 8 bases and J gave up 7 bases, with 15 bases separating them. There are 14 residues in the CDR3. CDR3: CASGLTGTNSPLHF. The CDR3 nucleotides are TGTGCCAGCGGACTCACCGGGACAAATTCACCCCTCCACTTT.

V gene TRBV6-1 combines with J gene TRBJ1-5, with a tentative D call TRBD1 (5 bases). The CDR3 spans 16 residues. Trimming cost V 5 bases and J 0 bases, with 14 bases left between them. Germline CDR1 and CDR2: MNHNS and SASEGT. Written as DNA, the CDR3 is TGTGCCAGCAGTCCCGGTGGGGGAAGTAGCAATCAGCCCCAGCATTTT. As protein: CASSPGGGSSNQPQHF.